A single sample is the source of the 3 T cell receptor beta chains below, sequenced in a study of PD-1 blockade in classical Hodgkin lymphoma (TCRdb year 2020). This specimen's time point label, interpreted: cycle 1 day 1 (C1D1), immediately before nivolumab initiation. All trial patients had relapsed after autologous stem cell transplantation, with cohorts A, B and C differing in prior brentuximab vedotin exposure. Libraries were made using the immunoSEQ multiplex PCR assay. Imported from immuneACCESS, the table was reduced by TCRdb to in-frame sequences with V and J called. These copies leave out some clones; in studies compared against another copy, an unresolved V gene accounts for under half, and the cause of the remainder is not known. The sample table records 65,000 to 95,000 clones; roughly 90% of these occur just once. The ten biggest clones cover about 20% of the sample. The sequenced sample was peripheral blood mononuclear cells (PBMCs), obtained at baseline. The receptors were sampled from a human donor with classical Hodgkin lymphoma.

This chain uses TRBV19 with TRBJ2-7, with 9 bases fitting TRBD1. V trimming: 4 bases; J trimming: 2 bases; junction bases outside the gene matches: 6. CDR1 LNHDA and CDR2 SQIVND come from the germline V gene (reference sequence). The CDR3 totals 15 residues. CDR3 in DNA: TGTGCCAGTAGTACTACAGGGGGCAGAACCTACGAGCAGTACTTC. Translation: CASSTTGGRTYEQYF.

This clone was recorded once. J is TRBJ1-2 and V is TRBV6-1, with 12 bases fitting TRBD1. CDR1 MNHNS and CDR2 SASEGT come from the germline V gene. The CDR3 is made up of 14 amino acids. The junction had 8 bases not matched to a gene; V was cut back by 9 bases and J by 6 bases. The CDR3, as DNA: TGTGCCAGTAGAGGGACAGGGGGCACCAATGGCTACACCTTC. As protein: CASRGTGGTNGYTF.

The chain is built from TRBV12-5 and TRBJ2-2, with D perhaps matching TRBD1 (5 bases). Trimming pared 5 bases from V and 3 bases from J, leaving 19 bases between. Germline values: CDR1 LGHNT, CDR2 FRNRAP. This CDR3 is built from 17 residues. This chain's CDR3 is CASGTSPTAGDTGELFF. DNA for the CDR3: TGTGCTAGTGGTACCTCCCCGACAGCAGGAGACACCGGGGAGCTGTTTTTT.